Below are 23 T cell receptor beta chains sequenced from a single sample in a study of cytomegalovirus exposure and HLA in healthy donors. PCR used 60 Vbeta primers and 13 Jbeta primers. Libraries were prepared by immunoSEQ multiplex PCR; TCRdb keeps only in-frame clonotypes and omits some of them. This table holds approximately 170,000 clones, about 85% found once. The sequenced material came from PBMCs. The receptors come from a man in his forties or fifties in good health and CMV-seropositive.

The V and J genes are TRBV7-9 and TRBJ1-1; 7 bases match TRBD1. V was clipped by 1 base and J by 3 bases; unmatched bases: 2. CDR1 and CDR2 from the germline V gene are SEHNR and FQNEAQ (reference sequence). This CDR3 contains 14 residues. The CDR3 DNA follows: TGTGCCAGCAGCTTAGTAGACAGGGACACTGAAGCTTTCTTT. This sequence encodes CASSLVDRDTEAFF.

The chain combines TRBV19 with TRBJ2-6; D call uncertain. Trimming took off 5 bases at V and 0 bases at J, with 5 bases between the two ends. This CDR3 comprises 14 residues. Germline CDR1 reads LNHDA; CDR2 reads SQIVND (reference sequence). CDR3 sequence (DNA): TGTGCCAGTAGTTACAGCTCTGGGGCCAACGTCCTGACTTTC. This codes for CASSYSSGANVLTF. The full variable domain, rest sourced from reference TRBV19 and TRBJ2-6, is DGGITQSPKYLFRKEGQNVTLSCEQNLNHDAMYWYRQDPGQGLRLIYYSQIVNDFQKGDIAEGYSVSREKKESFPLTVTSAQKNPTAFYLCASSYSSGANVLTFGAGSRLTVL.

This clone turned up a few times. This sequence joins TRBV5-5 and TRBJ2-1; D is possibly TRBD2 (6 bases). The CDR3 loop spans 18 amino acids. Germline V gene lookup returns CDR1 SGHKS and CDR2 YYEKEE (reference sequence). Trimming took off 6 bases at V and 6 bases at J, with 28 bases between the two ends. The CDR3 DNA follows: TGTGCCAGCAAGTGGGACCGTTTCAGCGGGCGATTATCCAATGAGCAGTTCTTC. Protein sequence: CASKWDRFSGRLSNEQFF.

The chain joins TRBV4-1 to TRBJ1-4; TRBD1 agrees at 7 bases. Looked up from germline, CDR1 is MGHRA and CDR2 is YSYEKL. Trimming removed 4 bases from V and 0 bases from J; junction bases left unmatched: 5. CDR3 length equals 16 residues. The CDR3: CASSPRDSATNEKLFF. In DNA form, the CDR3 reads TGCGCCAGCAGCCCCCGGGACAGCGCAACTAATGAAAAACTGTTTTTT.

The chain is built from TRBV27 and TRBJ2-2; D is undetermined. The CDR3 sequence is 12 residues long. V lost 5 bases to trimming and J lost 6 bases, with 7 bases between them. The germline V gene has CDR1 MNHEY and CDR2 SMNVEV (reference sequence). The CDR3 sequence is CASSGPSGELFF. In nucleotides, the CDR3 is TGTGCCAGCAGTGGGCCTTCCGGGGAGCTGTTTTTT.

This clone was counted between two and nine times. This chain uses TRBV28 with TRBJ1-2; D is perhaps TRBD1 (5 bases). The ends were cut back, 6 bases at V and 4 bases at J, with 21 bases in the middle. The CDR3 covers 16 residues. Per germline, CDR1 MDHEN and CDR2 SYDVKM. The CDR3 loop reads CASRIKANKGRYGYTF. The DNA for the CDR3 is TGTGCCAGCAGAATAAAGGCCAACAAGGGGCGCTATGGCTACACCTTC.

The V and J genes are TRBV5-1 and TRBJ2-1, with 7 bases aligning to TRBD2. The junction had 5 bases not matched to a gene; V was cut back by 0 bases and J by 2 bases. Per germline, CDR1 SGHRS and CDR2 YFSETQ. The CDR3 has 16 residues. CDR3 protein: CASSLAGTITYNEQFF. DNA for the CDR3: TGCGCCAGCAGCTTGGCCGGGACTATTACCTACAATGAGCAGTTCTTC.

The chain recombines TRBV5-1 with TRBJ1-1; D possibly corresponds to TRBD1 (5 bases). Germline V gene sequence: CDR1 SGHRS, CDR2 YFSETQ. The CDR3 has 14 residues. V was clipped by 5 bases and J by 0 bases, with 11 bases between them. The CDR3 region is CASSPGALNTEAFF. The CDR3 DNA reads TGCGCCAGCAGTCCTGGGGCCCTGAACACTGAAGCTTTCTTT.

The chain carries TRBV5-5 and TRBJ1-1; D is unresolved. This CDR3 comprises 12 residues. Germline lookup yields CDR1 SGHKS and CDR2 YYEKEE (reference sequence). V lost 2 bases and J 5 bases, leaving 7 bases between the germline ends. CDR3 protein: CASSFGETEAFF. CDR3 nucleotides: TGTGCCAGCAGCTTCGGGGAAACTGAAGCTTTCTTT.

The chain recombines TRBV10-2 with TRBJ2-1; TRBD2 matches 8 bases. Per germline, CDR1 WSHSY and CDR2 SAAADI. The ends lost 4 bases at V and 1 base at J; junction bases unmatched: 15. This CDR3 has 19 residues. The CDR3 region is CASSGATSGRRASYNEQFF. CDR3 in DNA: TGCGCCAGCAGTGGGGCAACTAGCGGTCGAAGGGCGTCCTACAATGAGCAGTTCTTC.

This chain connects TRBV4-3 to TRBJ2-7, with D tentatively TRBD2 (5 bases). Trimming removed 1 base at V and 2 bases at J, with 6 bases between. The CDR3 is made up of 13 amino acids. Germline CDR1 reads LGHNA; CDR2 reads YSLEER. CDR3 nucleotide sequence: TGCGCCAGCAGCCAAGCGCGGGCCTACGAGCAGTACTTC. Protein product: CASSQARAYEQYF.

This clone was seen once. The chain is built from TRBV4-2 and TRBJ2-3; no definite D call. Germline lookup yields CDR1 LGHNA and CDR2 YNFKEQ. Trimming removed 0 bases from V and 11 bases from J, with 12 bases in between. The CDR3 is made up of 13 amino acids. The CDR3 nucleotides are TGTGCCAGCAGCCAAGATATGGGCGACGAGCAGTATTTT. Translating gives CASSQDMGDEQYF.

This chain connects TRBV25-1 to TRBJ1-4, with D hard to call. Per the germline V gene, CDR1 is MGHDK and CDR2 is SYGVNS. The CDR3 loop spans 16 amino acids. V was pared by 0 bases and J by 2 bases, with 10 bases between. CDR3 protein: CASSEYKAGTNEKLFF. The CDR3 coding sequence is TGTGCCAGCAGTGAATATAAAGCAGGTACTAATGAAAAACTGTTTTTT.

This chain connects TRBV4-1 to TRBJ1-6, with a weak D call TRBD1 (6 bases). V lost 4 bases and J lost 7, with 11 bases in between. There are 14 residues in the CDR3. CDR1 and CDR2 (germline): MGHRA, YSYEKL. The CDR3 DNA is TGCGCCAGCAGCCCAGGACAGTTAAATTCACCCCTCCACTTT. Translation gives CASSPGQLNSPLHF.

This rearrangement joins TRBV2 to TRBJ2-3; the D is unclear. Germline V gene data show CDR1 as SNHLY and CDR2 as FYNNEI. The V end was cut by 6 bases, the J end by 2 bases, with 15 bases between. This CDR3 is 15 amino acids long. CDR3 sequence (DNA): TGTGCCAGCAGCTCCTTAGAGAGGTTCACAGATACGCAGTATTTT. Translation gives CASSSLERFTDTQYF.

V and J are TRBV11-3 and TRBJ2-2, with 10 bases lining up with TRBD2. The germline CDR1 and CDR2 sequences are SGHNT and YENEEA. V lost 1 base, J lost 5 bases, and 7 bases stayed unmatched. CDR3 length: 17 residues. The DNA of the CDR3 is TGTGCCAGCAGCTTAGGGGGTAGCGGGGGGCTGACCGGGGAGCTGTTTTTT. Residues: CASSLGGSGGLTGELFF.

This clone was counted a few times. This chain joins TRBV9 and TRBJ2-3; possibly TRBD2 for D (5 bases). This CDR3 comprises 15 residues. V was pared by 2 bases and J by 5 bases, with 15 bases between. CDR1 and CDR2 (germline): SGDLS, YYNGEE. The chain's CDR3 is CASSVGLTSEDTQYF. In DNA, the CDR3 is TGTGCCAGCAGCGTCGGTCTAACTAGTGAAGATACGCAGTATTTT. The full variable domain, in which reference TRBV9 and TRBJ2-3 provide the parts outside the CDR3, is DSGVTQTPKHLITATGQRVTLRCSPRSGDLSVYWYQQSLDQGLQFLIQYYNGEERAKGNILERFSAQQFPDLHSELNLSSLELGDSALYFCASSVGLTSEDTQYFGPGTRLTVL.

The rearrangement uses TRBV2 and TRBJ1-2; 8 nucleotides line up with TRBD1. Germline V gene sequence: CDR1 SNHLY, CDR2 FYNNEI. The J segment lost 4 bases and the V segment lost 10 bases, leaving 2 bases of the junction unmatched. CDR3 length: 11 amino acids. The CDR3 DNA follows: TGTGCCAAGACAGGGGTCTATGGCTACACCTTC. This encodes CAKTGVYGYTF. The full variable domain, rest sourced from reference TRBV2 and TRBJ1-2, is EPEVTQTPSHQVTQMGQEVILRCVPISNHLYFYWYRQILGQKVEFLVSFYNNEISEKSEIFDDQFSVERPDGSNFTLKIRSTKLEDSAMYFCAKTGVYGYTFGSGTRLTVV.

The chain couples TRBV28 to TRBJ2-2, with D possibly being TRBD1 (5 bases). Germline CDR1 is MDHEN and CDR2 is SYDVKM. V was clipped by 6 bases and J by 4 bases, with 21 bases between them. The CDR3 totals 17 residues. This chain's CDR3 is CASSDTDDWGGTGELFF. CDR3 DNA: TGTGCCAGCAGCGATACGGATGATTGGGGCGGCACCGGGGAGCTGTTTTTT.

For the CDR3, the DNA is TGCAGCGTACAGGGTTTTGGCTACACCTTC. This translates into CSVQGFGYTF. The J gene is TRBJ1-2, the V gene TRBV29-1; perhaps TRBD1 as D (6 bases). The CDR3 extends over 10 amino acids. Trimming stripped 6 bases from V and 7 bases from J, with 9 bases between. Germline lookup yields CDR1 SQVTM and CDR2 ANQGSEA.

The V gene is TRBV6-1, the J gene TRBJ2-7, with 10 bases identical to TRBD1. This CDR3 has 15 amino acids. The V and J ends lost 1 base and 3 bases, in that order; junction bases with no gene match: 3. Germline V gene sequence: CDR1 MNHNS, CDR2 SASEGT. The CDR3 protein is CASSEVRTGGYEQYF. CDR3 DNA sequence: TGTGCCAGCAGTGAAGTCCGGACAGGGGGCTACGAGCAGTACTTC.

Only a few counts were recorded for this clone. This rearrangement joins TRBV2 to TRBJ1-6, with D perhaps matching TRBD1 (6 bases). Germline lookup yields CDR1 SNHLY and CDR2 FYNNEI. The CDR3 spans 13 residues. The V end was cut by 1 base, the J end by 9 bases, with 7 bases between. The CDR3 protein is CASSEEGVSPLHF. The CDR3 DNA reads TGTGCCAGCAGTGAAGAGGGGGTTTCACCCCTCCACTTT.

CDR3 protein: CARGDGLASISYNEQFF. DNA for the CDR3: TGTGCCAGGGGGGATGGACTAGCATCCATCTCCTACAATGAGCAGTTCTTC. V usage is TRBV5-8 and J usage is TRBJ2-1, with TRBD2 matching 8 bases. This CDR3 is 17 amino acids long. CDR1 SGHTS and CDR2 YDEGEE come from the germline V gene. V dropped 8 bases and J dropped 0; count of bases not matched to a gene: 13. Looking up the rest from reference TRBV5-8 and TRBJ2-1 gives the full variable domain: EAGVTQSPTHLIKTRGQQATLRCSPISGHTSVYWYQQALGLGLQFLLWYDEGEERNRGNFPPRFSGRQFPNYSSELNVNALELEDSALYLCARGDGLASISYNEQFFGPGTRLTVL.